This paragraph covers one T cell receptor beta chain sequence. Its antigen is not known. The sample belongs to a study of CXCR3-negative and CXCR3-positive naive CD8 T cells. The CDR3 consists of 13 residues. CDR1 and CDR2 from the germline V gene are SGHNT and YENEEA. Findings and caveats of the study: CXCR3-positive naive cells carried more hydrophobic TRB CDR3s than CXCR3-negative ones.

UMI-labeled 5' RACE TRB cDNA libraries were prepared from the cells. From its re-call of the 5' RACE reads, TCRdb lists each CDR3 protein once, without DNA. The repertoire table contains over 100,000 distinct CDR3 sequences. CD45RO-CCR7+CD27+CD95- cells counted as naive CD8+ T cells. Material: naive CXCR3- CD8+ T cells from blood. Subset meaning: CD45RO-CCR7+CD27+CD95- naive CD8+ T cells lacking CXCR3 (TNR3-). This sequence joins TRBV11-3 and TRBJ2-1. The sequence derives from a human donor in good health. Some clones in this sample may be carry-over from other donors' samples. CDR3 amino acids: CASSLRDYNEQFF.